Each of the 17 T cell receptor beta chains below was sequenced from the same sample in a study of blood T cell repertoires in COVID-19 (dated by TCRdb to the early 2020s). To prepare the library, the immunoSEQ multiplex PCR assay was applied. TCRdb mirrors the immuneACCESS table, restricted to in-frame sequences. Some clones are absent from its copies; in checked studies, under half trace to an unresolved V gene, and the reason for the others is unknown. Recorded for this sample are a few hundred thousand clones; 86% of them occurred a single time. The ten top clones hold around 1.5% of the sample. The source material was peripheral blood. These receptors came from a woman aged 45 to 65 with acute or convalescent COVID-19.

V is TRBV7-3 and J is TRBJ1-2; TRBD1 is a possible D gene (6 bases). CDR3 length equals 13 residues. With 1 base removed from V and 4 bases from J, the gap between germline ends came to 7 bases. Germline V gene data show CDR1 as SGHTA and CDR2 as FQGTGA. CDR3 coding DNA: TGTGCCAGCAGCTTAATAGGGGGCTATGGCTACACCTTC. Encoded protein: CASSLIGGYGYTF.

This clone was recorded only once. The gene calls are TRBV11-2 and TRBJ1-2; no definite D call. Trimming pared 1 base from V and 0 bases from J, leaving 9 bases between. CDR1 and CDR2 (germline): SGHAT, FQNNGV. The CDR3 is 15 amino acids. The CDR3 DNA reads TGTGCCAGCAGCTTAGTGGGCAGGACTAACTATGGCTACACCTTC. Residues: CASSLVGRTNYGYTF.

The chain is built from TRBV15 and TRBJ1-2; TRBD1 matches 7 bases. This CDR3 has 13 residues. CDR1 is LNHNV, CDR2 YYDKDF, per germline (reference sequence). J gave up 7 bases and V 4 bases, and 6 bases lay outside the gene matches. CDR3: CATSTRDSFGYTF. The CDR3 DNA reads TGTGCCACCAGCACAAGGGACAGCTTTGGCTACACCTTC.

As DNA, the CDR3 is TGTGCCAGTAGTATAGAGGGGAGGCGCAATCAGCCCCAGCATTTT. Residues: CASSIEGRRNQPQHF. The V gene is TRBV19, the J gene TRBJ1-5; D gene uncertain. The CDR3 totals 15 residues. Germline lookup yields CDR1 LNHDA and CDR2 SQIVND (reference sequence). Trimming shortened V by 0 bases and J by 2 bases, and 8 bases separated the two germline ends.

The V and J genes are TRBV23-1 and TRBJ2-7; 8 nucleotides align to TRBD2. TRBV23-1 is identified as an open reading frame with a role that is uncertain. The CDR3 is made up of 13 amino acids. The ends lost 4 bases at V and 7 bases at J; junction bases unmatched: 6. The CDR3 region is CASSPPGGSEQYF. CDR3 nucleotides: TGCGCCAGCAGTCCCCCGGGGGGGTCAGAGCAGTACTTC.

The chain joins TRBV14 to TRBJ1-1, with D uncertain. The CDR3 sequence is 16 residues long. Germline CDR1 SGHDN, CDR2 FVKESK. V lost 4 bases, J lost 1 base, and 16 bases lay in between. CDR3 in amino acids: CASSPRRMVANTEAFF. CDR3 DNA: TGTGCCAGCAGCCCCCGGCGGATGGTTGCGAACACTGAAGCTTTCTTT. Filled out from reference TRBV14 and TRBJ1-1, the complete variable domain reads EAGVTQFPSHSVIEKGQTVTLRCDPISGHDNLYWYRRVMGKEIKFLLHFVKESKQDESGMPNNRFLAERTGGTYSTLKVQPAELEDSGVYFCASSPRRMVANTEAFFGQGTRLTVV.

CDR3 sequence (DNA): TGTGCCAGCAGCCCTAGGCAGGGGGGCACTGAAGCTTTCTTT. Translated: CASSPRQGGTEAFF. This rearrangement joins TRBV7-3 to TRBJ1-1; TRBD1 agrees at 7 bases. V lost 5 bases to trimming and J lost 4 bases; unmatched junction nucleotides: 7. Looked up from germline, CDR1 is SGHTA and CDR2 is FQGTGA. The CDR3 has 14 amino acids.

The chain joins TRBV5-6 to TRBJ2-1, with D tentatively TRBD1 (5 bases). The CDR3 is made up of 16 amino acids. Per the germline V gene, CDR1 is SGHDT and CDR2 is YYEEEE. V was cut by 2 bases and J by 0 bases, with 12 bases left in between. The CDR3, as DNA: TGTGCCAGCAGCTTAGGGGCTCCAAGCTCCTACAATGAGCAGTTCTTC. Translated, it gives CASSLGAPSSYNEQFF.

The V and J genes are TRBV3-1 (or the pseudogene TRBV3-2) and TRBJ2-1; 16 bases agree with TRBD2. Germline V lookup: CDR1 LGHDT, CDR2 YNNKEL (reference sequence). The CDR3 length is 15 residues. Unmatched junction bases numbered 3, after V lost 4 bases and J lost 9 bases. The CDR3 DNA reads as TGTGCCAGCAGCCCCGGGACTAGCGGGAGGGGTGAGCAGTTCTTC. Translation gives CASSPGTSGRGEQFF.

The V and J genes are TRBV7-9 and TRBJ1-4; D remains unclear. The CDR3 spans 15 residues. Germline lookup yields CDR1 SEHNR and CDR2 FQNEAQ (reference sequence). Trimming stripped 5 bases from V and 5 bases from J, with 15 bases between. CDR3 DNA sequence: TGTGCCAGCAGCGAGGAGGGTGTTTTCAATGAAAAACTGTTTTTT. It is translated as CASSEEGVFNEKLFF.

J is TRBJ2-7 and V is TRBV27, with D possibly matching TRBD2 (5 bases). CDR3 length: 15 amino acids. Germline lookup yields CDR1 MNHEY and CDR2 SMNVEV (reference sequence). With 6 bases removed from V and 3 bases from J, the gap between germline ends came to 18 bases. CDR3 sequence reads: CASRGLTIEDYEQYF. CDR3 coding DNA: TGTGCCAGCAGAGGACTGACTATAGAGGACTACGAGCAGTACTTC.

The gene calls are TRBV7-9 and TRBJ1-4; D is perhaps TRBD1 (6 bases). The length of the CDR3 is 14 residues. Germline CDR1 SEHNR, CDR2 FQNEAQ (reference sequence). Trimming left V 5 bases short and J 1 base short, with 8 bases between. The CDR3 DNA is TGTGCCAGCAGCCGAGGGGGAACTAATGAAAAACTGTTTTTT. This translates into CASSRGGTNEKLFF.

The chain is built from TRBV27 and TRBJ1-3; 8 bases line up with TRBD1. With 0 bases clipped from V and 5 bases from J, the junction kept 6 bases outside the gene matches. The CDR3 totals 16 residues. Germline CDR1 MNHEY, CDR2 SMNVEV (reference sequence). For the CDR3, the DNA is TGTGCCAGCAGTTTATCGAGGACAGGGAGGAGAAACACCATATATTTT. It encodes CASSLSRTGRRNTIYF.

The J gene is TRBJ1-2, the V gene TRBV7-9, with a possible D match to TRBD1 (6 bases). The CDR3 loop spans 17 amino acids. CDR1 is SEHNR, CDR2 FQNEAQ, per germline (reference sequence). The V and J ends lost 0 bases and 1 base respectively, with 15 bases between them. CDR3 nucleotides: TGTGCCAGCAGCTTAGCGAACCTGGGACAAATTAACTATGGCTACACCTTC. This encodes CASSLANLGQINYGYTF.

The rearrangement links TRBV5-1 to TRBJ2-5; D is possibly TRBD1 (5 bases). Germline V gene data show CDR1 as SGHRS and CDR2 as YFSETQ. The CDR3 loop spans 14 amino acids. Trimming cost V 2 bases and J 5 bases, with 13 bases left between them. CDR3 residues: CASSLFAGAETQYF. DNA for the CDR3: TGCGCCAGCAGCTTATTTGCTGGGGCGGAGACCCAGTACTTC.

The V and J genes are TRBV9 and TRBJ2-7; D unresolved. Trimming removed 0 bases from V and 2 bases from J, with 9 bases in between. From germline, CDR1 is SGDLS and CDR2 YYNGEE. The CDR3 length is 14 residues. The CDR3 here is CASSVGVQTYEQYF. CDR3 nucleotides: TGTGCCAGCAGCGTAGGTGTACAAACCTACGAGCAGTACTTC.

A remark on this clone: This same CDR3 is encoded by further DNA sequences in the sample. This chain connects TRBV18 to TRBJ1-2, with TRBD1 as a possible D gene (5 bases). The CDR3 spans 14 residues. Germline-derived CDR1 and CDR2 are KGHSH and LQKENI. V was shortened by 3 bases and J by 3 bases, with 11 bases between the two germline ends. The CDR3 coding sequence is TGTGCCAGCTCACCGCGGGGAGGGGACTATGGCTACACCTTC. Translated: CASSPRGGDYGYTF.